A single sample is the source of the 18 T cell receptor beta chains below, sequenced in a study of graft-versus-host responses after intestinal transplantation. Data came from immunoSEQ multiplex PCR; TCRdb stores just in-frame clones and leaves some out. The sample lists about 29,000 clones; around nine tenths were seen once. The starting material was PBMCs, obtained around 61 weeks after intestinal transplantation. The origin of the receptors is a human patient who received an intestinal transplant, so some T cells may come from the graft donor.

This clone was seen more than once but under ten times. The chain carries TRBV6-5 and TRBJ1-6; 11 positions match TRBD1. Germline-derived CDR1 and CDR2 are MNHEY and SVGAGI. Trimming cost V 9 bases and J 11 bases; bases outside gene matches: 6. This CDR3 has 13 amino acids. The CDR3 here is CASKDRGHPPLHF. The CDR3 DNA is TGTGCCAGTAAGGACAGGGGGCATCCACCCCTCCACTTT.

This clone was detected a few times. The chain combines TRBV30 with TRBJ1-6; 7 bases align to TRBD1. The CDR3 is made up of 14 amino acids. CDR1 and CDR2 from the germline V gene are GTSNPN and SVGIG (reference sequence). The V segment lost 8 bases and the J segment 10 bases; nucleotides outside the gene matches: 14. The CDR3 spells CASITGDIRSPLHF. The CDR3 region has the DNA TGTGCCAGCATAACAGGGGATATTAGGTCACCCCTCCACTTT.

V usage is TRBV15 and J usage is TRBJ2-1, with 10 nucleotides matching TRBD1. Trimming took 1 base from V and 4 from J; bases not matched to a gene: 7. CDR3 length: 17 amino acids. Germline V gene data show CDR1 as LNHNV and CDR2 as YYDKDF (reference sequence). The CDR3 DNA reads TGTGCCACCAGCAGAGTCCCCGGGACAGGGGTTTACAATGAGCAGTTCTTC. It specifies CATSRVPGTGVYNEQFF.

The chain recombines TRBV6-1 with TRBJ1-5; D may be TRBD1 (5 bases). The CDR3 spans 17 residues. Trimming cost V 2 bases and J 0 bases, with 14 bases left between them. The V gene's germline CDR1 is MNHNS and CDR2 SASEGT. CDR3 coding DNA: TGTGCCAGCAGTGAATGGCAGGTGGGGGTTAGCAATCAGCCCCAGCATTTT. This translates into CASSEWQVGVSNQPQHF.

The chain employs TRBV18 and TRBJ1-1; D might be TRBD1 (5 bases). The CDR3 is made up of 13 amino acids. Trimming removed 4 bases from V and 5 bases from J, with 11 bases in between. Germline CDR1 reads KGHSH; CDR2 reads LQKENI. In DNA, the CDR3 is TGTGCCAGCTCACAAGGCCGGGGGACTGAAGCTTTCTTT. Translated, it gives CASSQGRGTEAFF.

The chain uses TRBV4-3 and TRBJ2-3; D call uncertain. Germline CDR1 and CDR2: LGHNA and YSLEER. The length of the CDR3 is 16 residues. The V gene lost 5 bases and the J gene lost 3 bases, with 18 bases spanning the gap. CDR3: CASSSRIGLGTDTQYF. The CDR3 nucleotides read TGCGCCAGCAGCTCCCGGATAGGGCTGGGTACAGATACGCAGTATTTT.

The sample holds one count of this clone. V usage is TRBV6-4 and J usage is TRBJ2-3, with D perhaps TRBD2 (6 bases). V was clipped by 8 bases and J by 6 bases, with 21 bases between them. The CDR3 covers 15 residues. Per the germline V gene, CDR1 is MRHNA and CDR2 is SNTAGT. CDR3 protein: CASAPRGIVGDTQYF. The CDR3 bases are TGTGCCAGCGCCCCCCGGGGGATAGTGGGGGATACGCAGTATTTT.

This clone has a handful of counts. This sequence joins TRBV27 and TRBJ2-7; D is possibly TRBD2 (6 bases). Trimming removed 5 bases at V and 2 bases at J, with 19 bases between. The CDR3 contains 16 residues. CDR1 is MNHEY and CDR2 is SMNVEV in the germline V gene (reference sequence). CDR3 sequence: CASSVTGWRGAYEQYF. Here the CDR3 DNA reads TGTGCCAGCAGTGTAACAGGATGGAGGGGCGCCTACGAGCAGTACTTC.

This clone was detected once. The chain is built from TRBV7-7 and TRBJ2-5; D is possibly TRBD1 or TRBD2 (5 bases each). CDR1 SSHAT and CDR2 FNYEAQ come from the germline V gene (reference sequence). The CDR3 length is 15 residues. Between the trimmed V and J ends, which lost 2 bases and 4 bases, there was a span of 14 bases. This CDR3 reads CASSLSGAGRETQYF. The CDR3 coding sequence is TGTGCCAGCAGCTTATCTGGGGCTGGGAGAGAGACCCAGTACTTC.

The rearrangement links TRBV7-9 to TRBJ2-5; possibly TRBD2 for D (6 bases). Trimming took off 6 bases at V and 0 bases at J, with 17 bases between the two ends. The CDR3 sequence is 16 residues long. The germline V gene encodes CDR1 SEHNR and CDR2 FQNEAQ (reference sequence). The CDR3 DNA follows: TGTGCCAGCAGGACGGGAGCACGGGAGTACCAAGAGACCCAGTACTTC. Its protein product is CASRTGAREYQETQYF.

This rearrangement joins TRBV12-2 to TRBJ2-2. TRBV12-2 is a known pseudogene. The CDR3 totals 16 residues. CDR3 nucleotides: TGTGCAAGTCGCTTACCTCAGGGTGGGGGCACCGGGGAGCTGTTTTTT. It specifies CASRLPQGGGTGELFF.

The V call is TRBV1, the J call TRBJ2-1; the table names TRBD2, a call not compared with the DNA. TRBV1 is a recognized pseudogene. This CDR3 has 15 residues. The CDR3 spells CTSSQVLASSTEQFF. The CDR3 DNA reads as TGCACCAGCAGCCAAGTGCTAGCGAGTAGTACTGAGCAGTTCTTC.

The V gene is TRBV19, the J gene TRBJ1-4; TRBD1 matches at 7 bases. The germline gives CDR1 LNHDA, CDR2 SQIVND (reference sequence). Losses at the gene ends were 6 bases for V and 3 bases for J; bases not matched to a gene: 4. This CDR3 has 14 amino acids. The CDR3 DNA sequence: TGTGCCAGTAGGGTACAGGGGTCTAATGAAAAACTGTTTTTT. This sequence encodes CASRVQGSNEKLFF.

CDR3 nucleotide sequence: TGTGCCAGCAGTTATAATAGCGGTCATCAGCCCCAGCATTTT. Residues: CASSYNSGHQPQHF. The chain couples TRBV27 to TRBJ1-5; D gene uncertain. The germline V gene encodes CDR1 MNHEY and CDR2 SMNVEV (reference sequence). V lost 4 bases and J lost 5, with 12 bases in between. This CDR3 spans 14 amino acids.

The gene calls are TRBV6-5 and TRBJ2-7; D is unresolved. The CDR3 is 13 amino acids. The V gene lost 0 bases and the J gene lost 0 bases, with 3 bases spanning the gap. Germline V gene lookup returns CDR1 MNHEY and CDR2 SVGAGI. The CDR3 spells CASSYSDSYEQYF. The CDR3 DNA sequence: TGTGCCAGCAGTTACTCAGACTCCTACGAGCAGTACTTC.

As concerns this clone: At the DNA level, this CDR3 is encoded by other sequences in the same sample as well. This chain links TRBV18 with TRBJ2-3, with 13 positions matching TRBD2. J gave up 7 bases and V 6 bases, and 7 bases lay outside the gene matches. This CDR3 is built from 15 residues. CDR1 is KGHSH, CDR2 LQKENI, per germline. The CDR3, as DNA: TGTGCCAGCTCGCGACTAGCGGGGGGCGGAAATACGCAGTATTTT. Translation gives CASSRLAGGGNTQYF.

The chain has TRBV19 and TRBJ2-2; D not resolved. Germline lookup yields CDR1 LNHDA and CDR2 SQIVND (reference sequence). V lost 5 bases, J lost 3 bases, and 7 bases lay in between. The length of the CDR3 is 13 residues. The CDR3 DNA follows: TGTGCCAGTAGTTGGGTTGACACCGGGGAGCTGTTTTTT. It encodes CASSWVDTGELFF.

This clone has just one count. V usage is TRBV10-1 and J usage is TRBJ1-1, with D possibly TRBD1 on 5 matching bases. Trimming pared 6 bases from V and 5 bases from J, leaving 13 bases between. The CDR3 sequence is 13 residues long. Germline CDR1 and CDR2: WNHNN and SYGVQD (reference sequence). CDR3 sequence (DNA): TGCGCCAGCAGCGCTGACAGTCGGACTGAAGCTTTCTTT. This gives the protein CASSADSRTEAFF.